One and the same sample provided the 14 T cell receptor beta chains below, sequenced in a study of blood T cell repertoires in COVID-19. The assay was immunoSEQ multiplex PCR, and TCRdb's table has in-frame clones only and misses some. The table lists over 200,000 clones, 88% of them singletons. The sample consisted of peripheral blood. Receptors were obtained from a man between 18 and 29 years old with active or convalescent COVID-19.

This clone was picked up one time. Because the CDR3's place on the DNA is in doubt, the DNA is left out and the CDR3 is given as listed by TCRdb. The chain links TRBV27 to TRBJ2-2; the table names TRBD2, a call not compared with the DNA. The CDR3 adds up to 14 amino acids, both ends counted. The germline V gene encodes CDR1 MNHEY and CDR2 SMNVEV (reference sequence). The CDR3 spells CASSIALRAGELFF.

The rearrangement uses TRBV5-5 and TRBJ2-7; D is perhaps TRBD1 (5 bases). The germline V and J ends were trimmed by 2 bases and 5 bases, with 20 bases remaining between them. The CDR3 is 16 residues long. Germline-derived CDR1 and CDR2 are SGHKS and YYEKEE (reference sequence). The CDR3 sequence: CASSFNLWGSGDEQYF. In DNA form, the CDR3 reads TGTGCCAGCAGCTTTAATTTATGGGGCTCTGGCGACGAGCAGTACTTC.

The chain carries TRBV6-2 or TRBV6-3 and TRBJ2-3; 10 positions match TRBD2. Trimming at V came to 5 bases and at J to 4 bases, leaving 9 bases not matched to a gene. The germline gives CDR1 MNHEY, CDR2 SVGEGT. CDR3 length: 16 amino acids. CDR3 residues: CASSPGTSEVPDTQYF. CDR3 sequence (DNA): TGTGCCAGCAGTCCCGGGACTAGCGAGGTTCCAGATACGCAGTATTTT.

The chain employs TRBV6-5 and TRBJ2-1; TRBD2 matches 13 bases. The germline CDR1 and CDR2 sequences are MNHEY and SVGAGI. The CDR3 runs to 14 residues. Trimming took 9 bases from V and 9 from J; bases not matched to a gene: 8. The CDR3 DNA reads as TGTGCCAGTAGGGGGACTAGCGGGATAGGTGAGCAGTTCTTC. Translation gives CASRGTSGIGEQFF.

This clone was detected only once. This chain links TRBV27 with TRBJ1-5, with TRBD1 matching 9 bases. CDR1 is MNHEY, CDR2 SMNVEV, per germline (reference sequence). Unmatched junction bases numbered 3, after V lost 2 bases and J lost 7 bases. The CDR3 is 14 amino acids. The CDR3: CASSLGTGNQPQHF. Here the CDR3 DNA reads TGTGCCAGCAGTTTAGGGACAGGGAACCAGCCCCAGCATTTT.

The genes are TRBV4-2 and TRBJ2-3; possibly TRBD1 for D (6 bases). Germline CDR1 and CDR2: LGHNA and YNFKEQ. The CDR3 sequence is 15 residues long. V lost 0 bases to trimming and J lost 0 bases, with 7 bases between them. DNA for the CDR3: TGTGCCAGCAGCCAAGACGGACAGAGCACAGATACGCAGTATTTT. Translation gives CASSQDGQSTDTQYF.

The chain has TRBV12-3 or TRBV12-4 and TRBJ1-5; possible D gene TRBD1, 5 bases. The CDR3 has 13 amino acids. V was pared by 6 bases and J by 4 bases, with 10 bases between. The DNA for the CDR3 is TGTGCCAGCAGCGAAGGGACTAATCAGCCCCAGCATTTT. Encoded protein: CASSEGTNQPQHF.

This sequence joins TRBV9 and TRBJ2-2; the D is unclear. The CDR3 contains 13 residues. The V end was cut by 0 bases, the J end by 5 bases, with 5 bases between. From germline, CDR1 is SGDLS and CDR2 YYNGEE. The CDR3 is CASSVGPTGELFF. In DNA, the CDR3 is TGTGCCAGCAGCGTAGGTCCTACCGGGGAGCTGTTTTTT. Variable domain in full (rest from reference TRBV9 and TRBJ2-2): DSGVTQTPKHLITATGQRVTLRCSPRSGDLSVYWYQQSLDQGLQFLIQYYNGEERAKGNILERFSAQQFPDLHSELNLSSLELGDSALYFCASSVGPTGELFFGEGSRLTVL.

This clone was detected only once. V is TRBV9 and J is TRBJ1-1, with 8 bases aligning to TRBD1. The CDR3 has 14 amino acids. Trimming at V came to 2 bases and at J to 5 bases, leaving 5 bases not matched to a gene. The germline CDR1 and CDR2 sequences are SGDLS and YYNGEE. CDR3 DNA: TGTGCCAGCAGCGTTCGGACAGGGCAAACTGAAGCTTTCTTT. Its translation: CASSVRTGQTEAFF.

This chain connects TRBV5-5 to TRBJ1-5, with D hard to call. Trimming left V 6 bases short and J 0 bases short, with 10 bases between. This CDR3 region has 14 residues. The germline V gene encodes CDR1 SGHKS and CDR2 YYEKEE (reference sequence). DNA for the CDR3: TGTGCCAGCACGAACTTACCTAGCAATCAGCCCCAGCATTTT. This sequence encodes CASTNLPSNQPQHF.

This clone was picked up one time. This chain joins TRBV27 and TRBJ1-2; maybe TRBD1 (5 bases). Trimming shortened V by 8 bases and J by 4 bases, and 17 bases separated the two germline ends. Germline V gene sequence: CDR1 MNHEY, CDR2 SMNVEV (reference sequence). This CDR3 is 14 amino acids long. CDR3 residues: CASSWTGEPYGYTF. The CDR3 nucleotides are TGTGCCAGCTCCTGGACGGGGGAGCCCTATGGCTACACCTTC.

The chain joins TRBV6-5 to TRBJ2-7, with a weak D call TRBD2 (5 bases). V was trimmed by 7 bases and J by 2 bases, leaving 12 bases between them. The V gene's germline CDR1 is MNHEY and CDR2 SVGAGI. The CDR3 runs to 13 residues. The CDR3 spells CASKGPGTYEQYF. In nucleotides, the CDR3 is TGTGCCAGCAAAGGACCGGGAACCTACGAGCAGTACTTC.

The CDR3 DNA reads TGCGCCAGCAGCCCGGGGGGCTCCTATAATTCACCCCTCCACTTT. Translated: CASSPGGSYNSPLHF. The chain carries TRBV5-1 and TRBJ1-6, with D tentatively TRBD1 (5 bases). Germline assignment: CDR1 SGHRS and CDR2 YFSETQ. The CDR3 extends over 15 amino acids. Trimming stripped 4 bases from V and 0 bases from J, with 8 bases between.

The chain uses TRBV19 and TRBJ2-5, with TRBD2 as a possible D gene (5 bases). The V gene lost 4 bases and the J gene lost 2 bases, with 8 bases spanning the gap. This CDR3 region has 13 residues. CDR1 LNHDA and CDR2 SQIVND come from the germline V gene (reference sequence). The CDR3 sequence is CASSTGWQETQYF. In DNA form, the CDR3 reads TGTGCCAGTAGTACGGGGTGGCAAGAGACCCAGTACTTC.